The T cell receptor (beta chain) described here comes from a study of beta chain features in type 1 diabetes. Overall study findings and caveats: Any PCR bias toward short templates would affect both groups alike. Shortening that was moderate but significant affected the TCRB CDR3s of Type 1 diabetes patients in all four CD4+ subsets.

The V and J ends lost 7 bases and 2 bases respectively, with 13 bases between them. Germline-derived CDR1 and CDR2 are MNHNY and SVGAGI (reference sequence). This CDR3 comprises 14 residues. Isolated RNA was reverse transcribed in full, so expressed TCRB transcripts were sequenced. This table comes from immunoSEQ multiplex PCR, and its TCRdb copy is limited to in-frame clones, with some not included. Here the sample spans some 410,000 clones, approximately 10% being singletons. In the case of this clone: Its antigen is still unknown.

The gene calls are TRBV6-6 and TRBJ2-3; either TRBD1 or TRBD2 may fit D (5 bases each). Sequenced input: naive CD4+ T cells from blood. This sequence was found in a woman between 18 and 29 years old in good health. The CDR3 spells CASKTPGPTDTQYF. Here the CDR3 DNA reads TGTGCCAGCAAAACCCCGGGGCCCACAGATACGCAGTATTTT.